This T cell receptor (beta chain) is from a study of blood T cell repertoires in COVID-19. This clone was counted between two and nine times. The assay was immunoSEQ multiplex PCR, and TCRdb's table has in-frame clones only and misses some. Of roughly 160,000 clones in the sample, 65% to 80% were seen once. Trimming took 6 bases from V and 0 from J, leaving 12 bases between them. This CDR3 comprises 15 residues. From germline, CDR1 is MDHEN and CDR2 SYDVKM. The sequenced sample was PBMCs or T cells enriched from blood (not recorded which). This sequence was found in a woman aged 70 to 79 in a cohort exposed to, infected with or recovered from COVID-19 (not recorded which). The V call is TRBV28, the J call TRBJ1-5; no clear D. CDR3 DNA: TGTGCCAGCAGGGGTCAGGCCTTTAGCAATCAGCCCCAGCATTTT. The encoded protein is CASRGQAFSNQPQHF.